This T cell receptor beta chain was identified during a study of control samples from healthy donors and cancer patients. Trimming shortened V by 4 bases and J by 5 bases, and 15 bases separated the two germline ends. CDR1 LGHNA and CDR2 YSLEER come from the germline V gene. The CDR3 consists of 14 residues. This table comes from immunoSEQ multiplex PCR, and its TCRdb copy is limited to in-frame clones, with some not included. The table shows 85,000 to 100,000 clones, with over 85% occurring only once. The rearrangement joins TRBV4-3 to TRBJ2-7, with D possibly TRBD1 on 6 matching bases. This sequence was found in a man aged 18 to 29 in good health. Sequencing used blood. The CDR3 loop reads CASSPPGQRDEQYF. The DNA of the CDR3 is TGCGCCAGCAGCCCTCCGGGACAAAGGGACGAGCAGTACTTC.